Below, 5 T cell receptor beta chains from the same sample are listed, as sequenced in a study of CD8 T cells in Susac syndrome. Random hexamers were used to reverse transcribe about 0.45 to 1 ug of RNA. MiXCR was run by TCRdb on the immunoSEQ multiplex PCR reads, yielding one entry per CDR3 protein. Here the sample spans 250,000 to 300,000 distinct CDR3 sequences, 85% being singletons. Sample: CD8+ T cells from PBMCs. These receptors originate from a human donor with multiple sclerosis.

This chain joins TRBV20-1 and TRBJ2-7, with TRBD2 matching 9 bases. Per germline, CDR1 DFQATT and CDR2 SNEGSKA (reference sequence). CDR3 size: 16 residues. V was clipped by 0 bases and J by 5 bases; unmatched bases: 11. The CDR3 sequence is CSARDSQGLAGDEQYF. The DNA of the CDR3 is TGCAGTGCTAGAGACAGCCAGGGACTAGCCGGCGACGAGCAGTACTTC.

The chain combines TRBV28 with TRBJ1-5; the D is unclear. Germline CDR1 is MDHEN and CDR2 is SYDVKM. The CDR3 is 14 residues long. V was cut by 8 bases and J by 4 bases, with 15 bases left in between. CDR3 sequence reads: CASLKEIQNQPQHF. CDR3 nucleotide sequence: TGTGCCAGCCTTAAGGAAATTCAAAATCAGCCCCAGCATTTT.

V and J are TRBV12-3 or TRBV12-4 and TRBJ1-5; 9 bases match TRBD1. J gave up 5 bases and V 7 bases, and 12 bases lay outside the gene matches. The CDR3 consists of 16 residues. The CDR3 DNA reads TGTGCCAGCACCTCCCCGGGACAGGGAAGGGATCAGCCCCAGCATTTT. Its translation is CASTSPGQGRDQPQHF.

The gene calls are TRBV7-2 and TRBJ2-1; 7 bases agree with TRBD2. J lost 0 bases, V lost 1 base, and 12 bases had no gene match. The germline CDR1 and CDR2 sequences are SGHTA and FQGNSA. This CDR3 has 19 residues. The CDR3 nucleotides read TGTGCCAGCAGCTTAGTCGCCCAGATGGGGAGGGCCTCCTACAATGAGCAGTTCTTC. It specifies CASSLVAQMGRASYNEQFF.

The genes are TRBV3-1 and TRBJ2-7; D is perhaps TRBD1 or TRBD2 (5 bases each). The CDR3 runs 15 residues. The germline V and J ends were trimmed by 0 bases and 4 bases, with 13 bases remaining between them. Germline lookup yields CDR1 LGHDT and CDR2 YNNKEL (reference sequence). CDR3 nucleotide sequence: TGTGCCAGCAGCCAAGATTGGGGGAAACTTTACGAGCAGTACTTC. Translated, it gives CASSQDWGKLYEQYF.